The T cell receptor beta chain under discussion was sequenced for a study of regulatory T cells in long-lasting Graves disease. Study details: Over 5 years of antithyroid drugs with positive TSH receptor antibodies was taken to mean persistent Graves' disease.

The sample's time point: persistent/refractory GD, antithyroid drugs over 5 years with positive TRAb. The authors made the TCR library using RNA they extracted from PBMCs. The CDR3 loop spans 13 amino acids. The V end was cut by 8 bases, the J end by 6 bases, with 17 bases between. Study-level points and caveats: New patients shared about 880 public clonotypes, fewer than the 2,500 to 3,500 shared by persistent patients.

This clonotype was found a few times. Its target is not known. Building the TCR beta libraries relied on iRepertoire HTBI primers, and CDR3 regions underwent Arm-PCR. MiXCR was run by TCRdb on the multiplex PCR reads, yielding one entry per CDR3 protein. The sample holds roughly 450,000 distinct CDR3 sequences, 22% seen once. This receptor was taken from a female donor with Graves disease. Source: peripheral blood mononuclear cells (PBMCs), taken when the disease was refractory, from a patient treated with antithyroid drugs. The V call is TRBV12-3 or TRBV12-4, the J call TRBJ2-7, with D unresolved. CDR3 loop: CASSPGRRAEQYF. DNA of the CDR3: TGTGCCAGCTCCCCCGGGCGTCGTGCCGAGCAGTACTTC.